This TCR beta chain is from a study of vaccination effects on CD4 cells after COVID-19. About this clone: The target antigen is unknown.

ViraFEST assay sequencing came after antigen-specific CD4+ T cells were expanded with viral peptide pools. Culturing for roughly 10 days preceded CD4+ T cell isolation. Vaccinees lacked prior SARS-CoV-2 infection and tested negative for nucleocapsid antibodies. They grew over 1.5 million PBMC in each well, adding about 10 IU/ml IL-2 and around 10 ug/ml peptides. Method: immunoSEQ multiplex PCR; TCRdb's copy keeps in-frame clones and lacks some. The top ten clones hold 18% of a sample with roughly 60,000 clones, around 68% of them seen once. V lost 0 bases, J lost 6 bases, and 10 bases lay in between. Germline assignment: CDR1 SGDLS and CDR2 YYNGEE. The CDR3 length is 14 residues.

This sequence joins TRBV9 and TRBJ1-5, with unresolved D. Sequencing used CD4+ T cells from PBMCs cultured with SARS-CoV-2 spike peptides, obtained before COVID-19 vaccination. The clonotype originates from a human donor who received a COVID-19 vaccine. The CDR3, as DNA: TGTGCCAGCAGCGTAGCACCGGAAGGTCAGCCCCAGCATTTT. Translating gives CASSVAPEGQPQHF. The full variable domain, rest sourced from reference TRBV9 and TRBJ1-5, is DSGVTQTPKHLITATGQRVTLRCSPRSGDLSVYWYQQSLDQGLQFLIQYYNGEERAKGNILERFSAQQFPDLHSELNLSSLELGDSALYFCASSVAPEGQPQHFGDGTRLSIL.